This T cell receptor beta chain was recovered during a study of blood T cell repertoires in COVID-19. Trimming pared 1 base from V and 3 bases from J, leaving 7 bases between. CDR1 is MGHRA, CDR2 YSYEKL, per germline. The CDR3 spans 13 residues. In the authors' methods: Nucleated cell number was recorded as an estimate derived from reference gene primer amplification. Profiled with immunoSEQ multiplex PCR; TCRdb holds only in-frame clones, not every one. From that table come the V and J calls and clone size; the DNA was used to work out D and trimming. Of 130,000 or so clones listed, over 80% were seen once; the top ten hold about 8.9%.

The specimen was peripheral blood. The chain employs TRBV4-1 and TRBJ2-7, with no clear D. This TCR was recovered from a man aged 25-45 years with COVID-19, enrolled during active disease. Here the CDR3 DNA reads TGCGCCAGCAGCCAAGTAGTTGACTACGAGCAGTACTTC. Protein sequence: CASSQVVDYEQYF.